This note documents a single TCR beta chain sequence. Enrolment of Seattle patients took place during active infection, and they were followed longitudinally. This sample stems from a study of blood T cell repertoires in COVID-19. Study-level background: COVID-19 samples from acute and convalescent phases originated in the United States, Italy and Spain. PBMCs, B-cell-depleted T cells, or T cells were the source of the cDNA or gDNA that made up the material.

Germline loops: CDR1 LNHNV, CDR2 YYDKDF (reference sequence). The V and J ends lost 5 bases and 4 bases, in that order; junction bases with no gene match: 1. There are 13 residues in the CDR3. As processed by the authors: How many nucleated cells were present was estimated from reference gene primer amplification. Assay used: immunoSEQ multiplex PCR; TCRdb lists only in-frame clones, some missing. V and J calls and clone size are given by that table; D and trimming were obtained from the DNA. Among 150,000 to 200,000 clones, 70% to 90% were seen once, and the ten largest hold over 9.5%. This TCR derives from a woman aged 55-75 years with COVID-19, enrolled during active disease. V and J are TRBV15 and TRBJ1-2; 10 positions match TRBD1. Sequenced sample: peripheral blood. The DNA of the CDR3 is TGTGCCACCAGCCGACAGGGGGCCTATGGCTACACCTTC. Amino acid sequence: CATSRQGAYGYTF.